These 15 T cell receptor beta chains were sequenced from one sample in a study of CD8+ T cells in alopecia areata. Treatment given: oral pan-JAK inhibitor, 5-10 mg twice daily. The sequencing template was cDNA reverse transcribed from extracted RNA. The protocol was immunoSEQ multiplex PCR, while the TCRdb copy is restricted to in-frame clones and leaves out a portion. The sample includes about 270,000 clones, 60% of them seen just once. The source material was CD4+ T cells sorted from blood, sampled at week 52, from a patient treated with tofacitinib. These receptors all stem from a human donor with alopecia areata.

The chain combines TRBV20-1 with TRBJ2-1; no clear D gene. This CDR3 has 10 residues. The V end lost 6 bases, the J end lost 2 bases, and 2 bases lay between the germline ends. The germline V gene encodes CDR1 DFQATT and CDR2 SNEGSKA (reference sequence). CDR3 nucleotide sequence: TGCAGTGCCCCCTACAATGAGCAGTTCTTC. Translation gives CSAPYNEQFF.

The chain combines TRBV4-3 with TRBJ2-2; D is tentatively TRBD1 or TRBD2 (5 bases each). Germline CDR1 reads LGHNA; CDR2 reads YSLEER. V lost 4 bases, J lost 0 bases, and 9 bases lay in between. CDR3 length: 15 residues. The chain's CDR3 is CASSLGTANTGELFF. CDR3 DNA: TGCGCCAGCAGCCTAGGGACGGCGAACACCGGGGAGCTGTTTTTT.

The chain couples TRBV30 to TRBJ1-2; D remains ambiguous. Trimming took 5 bases from V and 8 from J, leaving 15 bases between them. The length of the CDR3 is 12 residues. Germline CDR1 GTSNPN, CDR2 SVGIG (reference sequence). Here the CDR3 reads CAWGRRVVGYTF. DNA for the CDR3: TGTGCCTGGGGCCGCCGGGTGGTCGGCTACACCTTC. The complete variable domain, with remaining parts taken from reference TRBV30 and TRBJ1-2, reads SQTIHQWPATLVQPVGSPLSLECTVEGTSNPNLYWYRQAAGRGLQLLFYSVGIGQISSEVPQNLSASRPQDRQFILSSKKLLLSDSGFYLCAWGRRVVGYTFGSGTRLTVV.

This clone was seen a handful of times. CDR3 coding DNA: TGTGCCAGCAGTTTTGAGGAGACCCAGTACTTC. It yields the protein CASSFEETQYF. This chain uses TRBV28 with TRBJ2-5; D remains ambiguous. Germline values: CDR1 MDHEN, CDR2 SYDVKM. The V gene lost 3 bases and the J gene lost 5 bases, with 4 bases spanning the gap. This CDR3 has 11 residues.

The rearrangement joins TRBV5-4 to TRBJ2-3; possible D gene TRBD1, 6 bases. The germline V gene encodes CDR1 SGHNT and CDR2 YYREEE (reference sequence). V lost 4 bases and J 5 bases, leaving 14 bases between the germline ends. CDR3 length equals 14 residues. The CDR3 coding sequence is TGTGCCAGCAGCACTACCGGGACACGAGATACGCAGTATTTT. It specifies CASSTTGTRDTQYF. The full variable domain, completed using reference TRBV5-4 and TRBJ2-3, is ETGVTQSPTHLIKTRGQQVTLRCSSQSGHNTVSWYQQALGQGPQFIFQYYREEENGRGNFPPRFSGLQFPNYSSELNVNALELDDSALYLCASSTTGTRDTQYFGPGTRLTVL.

This clone was counted a few times. CDR3 sequence: CSAATGGDTQYF. In DNA, the CDR3 is TGCAGCGCCGCGACAGGGGGAGATACGCAGTATTTT. The chain recombines TRBV29-1 with TRBJ2-3, with 9 bases aligning to TRBD1. J gave up 5 bases and V 7 bases, and 4 bases lay outside the gene matches. CDR1 and CDR2 (germline): SQVTM, ANQGSEA. The CDR3 contains 12 residues.

This clone was seen once. The gene calls are TRBV29-1 and TRBJ2-4; D call uncertain. The V and J ends lost 5 bases and 0 bases respectively, with 11 bases between them. Germline V gives CDR1 SQVTM, CDR2 ANQGSEA. This CDR3 comprises 14 residues. CDR3 nucleotides: TGCAGCGTTACGACTGAGTTAGCCAAAAACATTCAGTACTTC. Protein sequence: CSVTTELAKNIQYF.

The chain employs TRBV15 and TRBJ1-5, with 9 bases identical to TRBD1. The CDR3 extends over 14 amino acids. The V gene end was trimmed by 3 bases and the J gene end by 6 bases; junction bases not matched to a gene: 3. The germline gives CDR1 LNHNV, CDR2 YYDKDF (reference sequence). CDR3 sequence reads: CATSSDRGGQPQHF. The CDR3 bases are TGTGCCACCAGCAGTGACAGGGGGGGTCAGCCCCAGCATTTT.

The DNA for the CDR3 is TGCAGCGTTCGTATTGATGGGGGGATGAACACTGAAGCTTTCTTT. This translates into CSVRIDGGMNTEAFF. The chain employs TRBV29-1 and TRBJ1-1, with D possibly TRBD1 on 5 matching bases. Trimming pared 5 bases from V and 0 bases from J, leaving 16 bases between. Per germline, CDR1 SQVTM and CDR2 ANQGSEA. There are 15 residues in the CDR3. Looking up the rest from reference TRBV29-1 and TRBJ1-1 gives the full variable domain: SAVISQKPSRDICQRGTSLTIQCQVDSQVTMMFWYRQQPGQSLTLIATANQGSEATYESGFVIDKFPISRPNLTFSTLTVSNMSPEDSSIYLCSVRIDGGMNTEAFFGQGTRLTVV.

Here the CDR3 DNA reads TGTGCCAGCAGCTTGATCGCAGGGCGGGCCAAAAACATTCAGTACTTC. This encodes CASSLIAGRAKNIQYF. The V and J genes are TRBV5-6 and TRBJ2-4; tentative D call: TRBD1 (5 bases). This CDR3 spans 16 amino acids. V was trimmed by 1 base and J by 1 base, leaving 12 bases between them. Germline values: CDR1 SGHDT, CDR2 YYEEEE.

This clone appeared a single time. The chain carries TRBV6-5 and TRBJ1-1; TRBD1 agrees at 7 bases. The length of the CDR3 is 14 residues. The trim removed 8 bases at V and 1 base at J, leaving 7 bases unmatched. Germline values: CDR1 MNHEY, CDR2 SVGAGI. The CDR3 sequence is CASGGQAGNTEAFF. The CDR3 nucleotides read TGTGCCAGCGGAGGACAGGCGGGGAACACTGAAGCTTTCTTT.

This clone was counted a few times. The V and J genes are TRBV6-1 and TRBJ2-3, with 7 positions matching TRBD1. Losses at the gene ends were 4 bases for V and 3 bases for J; bases not matched to a gene: 4. The CDR3 is made up of 14 amino acids. Germline-derived CDR1 and CDR2 are MNHNS and SASEGT. The CDR3: CASSVTGWTDTQYF. CDR3 in DNA: TGTGCCAGCAGTGTGACAGGGTGGACAGATACGCAGTATTTT.

V usage is TRBV29-1 and J usage is TRBJ2-7; TRBD1 agrees at 7 bases. V gave up 6 bases and J gave up 3 bases; unmatched junction bases: 5. Germline CDR1 reads SQVTM; CDR2 reads ANQGSEA. The CDR3 loop spans 12 amino acids. This CDR3 is CSVAQGFYEQYF. CDR3 sequence (DNA): TGCAGCGTCGCACAGGGGTTCTACGAGCAGTACTTC.

V usage is TRBV5-1 and J usage is TRBJ2-5; D is ambiguous. The CDR3 runs to 12 residues. V was shortened by 4 bases and J by 1 base, with 5 bases between the two germline ends. From germline, CDR1 is SGHRS and CDR2 YFSETQ. The CDR3 reads CASSPSQETQYF. In nucleotides, the CDR3 is TGCGCCAGCAGCCCGAGCCAAGAGACCCAGTACTTC.

The chain employs TRBV30 and TRBJ2-5, with unresolved D. Per germline, CDR1 GTSNPN and CDR2 SVGIG (reference sequence). There are 15 residues in the CDR3. V gave up 1 base and J gave up 2 bases, with 14 bases separating them. In DNA, the CDR3 is TGTGCCTGGAGTGGGGGTCTTGGGGTGCAAGAGACCCAGTACTTC. It is translated as CAWSGGLGVQETQYF.